The 12 T cell receptor beta chains given below trace back to one sample, sequenced in a study of cytomegalovirus exposure and HLA in healthy donors. PCR amplification relied on 60 Vbeta primers (plus 13 Jbeta primers). Profiling relied on immunoSEQ multiplex PCR, and the TCRdb table lists in-frame clones only, not all of them. The sample lists tens of thousands of clones, roughly 75% occurring once. The sequencing input was PBMCs. All receptors derive from a woman aged 25 to 39 in good health and CMV-seropositive.

V is TRBV2 and J is TRBJ1-3, with D perhaps matching TRBD1 (6 bases). Between the trimmed V and J ends, which lost 2 bases and 3 bases, there was a span of 8 bases. Germline lookup yields CDR1 SNHLY and CDR2 FYNNEI. CDR3 size: 14 residues. As DNA, the CDR3 is TGTGCCAGCAGTGAACAGGGGTTTGGAAACACCATATATTTT. This translates into CASSEQGFGNTIYF.

V is TRBV7-2 and J is TRBJ2-5; TRBD2 agrees at 9 bases. The CDR3 has 17 residues. V lost 3 bases, J lost 2 bases, and 10 bases stayed unmatched. Germline CDR1 is SGHTA and CDR2 is FQGNSA. CDR3 bases: TGTGCCAGCAGCTTTCAGGCGGGCGGGAGGGGGCAAGAGACCCAGTACTTC. Protein product: CASSFQAGGRGQETQYF.

This rearrangement joins TRBV28 to TRBJ1-1, with D tentatively TRBD1 (5 bases). Between the trimmed V and J ends, which lost 6 bases and 3 bases, there was a span of 8 bases. Looked up from germline, CDR1 is MDHEN and CDR2 is SYDVKM. The CDR3 contains 12 residues. The CDR3 DNA follows: TGTGCCAGCAGGGGGCCCTACACTGAAGCTTTCTTT. This encodes CASRGPYTEAFF.

The J gene is TRBJ2-3, the V gene TRBV7-9; D is possibly TRBD2 (6 bases). The CDR3 is made up of 17 amino acids. V gave up 1 base and J gave up 0 bases, with 14 bases separating them. Per the germline V gene, CDR1 is SEHNR and CDR2 is FQNEAQ (reference sequence). The CDR3 bases are TGTGCCAGCAGCTTAGGGTGGGGTAGCGGAAGCACAGATACGCAGTATTTT. Residues: CASSLGWGSGSTDTQYF.

This clone was detected once. The chain is built from TRBV28 and TRBJ2-2; the match to TRBD1 covers 7 bases. From germline, CDR1 is MDHEN and CDR2 SYDVKM. The CDR3 runs to 16 residues. V shed 1 base, J shed 1 base, and the junction held 3 bases outside the gene matches. The CDR3, as DNA: TGTGCCAGCAGTTTATTAGGGGGCTTGAACACCGGGGAGCTGTTTTTT. Translating gives CASSLLGGLNTGELFF.

The CDR3 DNA follows: TGTGCCAGCAGTATCCTCCGACAGGGGAATCAGCCCCAGCATTTT. Translation gives CASSILRQGNQPQHF. The chain recombines TRBV28 with TRBJ1-5, with TRBD1 identical over 8 bases. The CDR3 extends over 15 amino acids. V shed 5 bases and J 4 bases; nucleotides not matched to a gene: 7. Germline V gene lookup returns CDR1 MDHEN and CDR2 SYDVKM.

The V call is TRBV5-1, the J call TRBJ2-5; 8 nucleotides line up with TRBD2. Germline loops: CDR1 SGHRS, CDR2 YFSETQ. The CDR3 contains 15 residues. V lost 3 bases, J lost 5 bases, and 9 bases stayed unmatched. CDR3 amino acids: CASSWSGLGTETQYF. In DNA, the CDR3 is TGCGCCAGCAGCTGGTCGGGACTAGGGACGGAGACCCAGTACTTC.

The CDR3 region has the DNA TGTGCCAGCAGTTTCGGGGAGCAAGAGACCCAGTACTTC. This encodes CASSFGEQETQYF. The rearrangement uses TRBV27 and TRBJ2-5, with a tentative D call TRBD2 (5 bases). The germline V gene has CDR1 MNHEY and CDR2 SMNVEV (reference sequence). This CDR3 is built from 13 residues. Trimming left V 3 bases short and J 2 bases short, with 7 bases between.

The genes are TRBV2 and TRBJ1-1; D is perhaps TRBD1 (6 bases). V was pared by 5 bases and J by 2 bases, with 18 bases between. The germline V gene encodes CDR1 SNHLY and CDR2 FYNNEI. This CDR3 is built from 16 residues. The CDR3 region has the DNA TGTGCCAGCAGTTTCAATCCTCGGACAGTCAACACTGAAGCTTTCTTT. Its translation: CASSFNPRTVNTEAFF.

The chain links TRBV18 to TRBJ1-6, with TRBD1 matching 8 bases. Germline V gives CDR1 KGHSH, CDR2 LQKENI. CDR3 length: 16 amino acids. V lost 2 bases, J lost 10 bases, and 10 bases stayed unmatched. The CDR3 DNA reads TGTGCCAGCTCACCATTTGACAGGGGTACTGGGTCACCCCTCCACTTT. It translates to CASSPFDRGTGSPLHF.

The chain's CDR3 is CASSGRQGTDTQYF. The CDR3, as DNA: TGCGCCAGCAGCGGGAGACAGGGAACAGATACGCAGTATTTT. The chain employs TRBV5-1 and TRBJ2-3, with 7 bases aligning to TRBD1. CDR1 and CDR2 (germline): SGHRS, YFSETQ. This CDR3 has 14 residues. J lost 3 bases, V lost 4 bases, and 5 bases had no gene match.

The V gene is TRBV9, the J gene TRBJ2-1; D perhaps matches TRBD2 (6 bases). V was clipped by 0 bases and J by 7 bases, with 8 bases between them. Germline V gives CDR1 SGDLS, CDR2 YYNGEE. The CDR3 contains 13 residues. The CDR3 nucleotides are TGTGCCAGCAGCGTAGTAGGGAGGAATGAGCAGTTCTTC. This codes for CASSVVGRNEQFF. Combining the CDR3 with reference TRBV9 and TRBJ2-1 gives the whole variable domain DSGVTQTPKHLITATGQRVTLRCSPRSGDLSVYWYQQSLDQGLQFLIQYYNGEERAKGNILERFSAQQFPDLHSELNLSSLELGDSALYFCASSVVGRNEQFFGPGTRLTVL.